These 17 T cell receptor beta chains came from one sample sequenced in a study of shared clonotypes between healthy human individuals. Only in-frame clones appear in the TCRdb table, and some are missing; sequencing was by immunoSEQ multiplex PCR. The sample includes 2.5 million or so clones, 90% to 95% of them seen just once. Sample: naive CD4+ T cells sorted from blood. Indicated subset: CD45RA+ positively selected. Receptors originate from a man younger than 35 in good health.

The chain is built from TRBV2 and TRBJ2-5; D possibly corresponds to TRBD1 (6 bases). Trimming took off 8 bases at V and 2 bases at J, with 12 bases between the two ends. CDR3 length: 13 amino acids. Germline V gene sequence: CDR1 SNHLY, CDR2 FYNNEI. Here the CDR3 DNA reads TGTGCCAGCTCACAGGGCCCACAAGAGACCCAGTACTTC. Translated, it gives CASSQGPQETQYF.

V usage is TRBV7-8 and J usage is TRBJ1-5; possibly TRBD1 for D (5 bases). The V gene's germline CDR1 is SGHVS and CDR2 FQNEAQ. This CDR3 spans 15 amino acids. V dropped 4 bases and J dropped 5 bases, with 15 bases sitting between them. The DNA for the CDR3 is TGTGCCAGCAGCTCGTGGACAAGGCCAGATCAGCCCCAGCATTTT. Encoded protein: CASSSWTRPDQPQHF.

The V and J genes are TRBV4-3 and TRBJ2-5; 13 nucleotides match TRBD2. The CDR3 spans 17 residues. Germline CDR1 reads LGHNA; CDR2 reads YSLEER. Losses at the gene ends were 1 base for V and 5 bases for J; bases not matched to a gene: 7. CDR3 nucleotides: TGCGCCAGCAGCCAAGGTCTACTAGCGGGAGGGCCGGAGACCCAGTACTTC. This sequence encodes CASSQGLLAGGPETQYF.

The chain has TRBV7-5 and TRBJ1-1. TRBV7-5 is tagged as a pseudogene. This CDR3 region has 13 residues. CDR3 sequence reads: CARSLSSNTEAFF. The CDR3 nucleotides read TGTGCCAGAAGCTTATCGTCGAACACTGAAGCTTTCTTT.

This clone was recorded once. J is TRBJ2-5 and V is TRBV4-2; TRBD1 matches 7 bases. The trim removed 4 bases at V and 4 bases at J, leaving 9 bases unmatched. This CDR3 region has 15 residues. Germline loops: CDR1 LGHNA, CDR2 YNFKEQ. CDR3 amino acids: CASSLPGTAIETQYF. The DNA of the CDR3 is TGTGCCAGCAGCCTACCCGGGACAGCCATAGAGACCCAGTACTTC.

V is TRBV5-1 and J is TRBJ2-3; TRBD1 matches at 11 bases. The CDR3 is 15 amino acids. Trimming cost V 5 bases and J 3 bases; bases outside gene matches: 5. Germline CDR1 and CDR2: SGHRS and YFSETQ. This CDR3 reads CASRRTGGATDTQYF. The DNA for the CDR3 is TGCGCCAGCAGGCGGACAGGGGGCGCGACAGATACGCAGTATTTT.

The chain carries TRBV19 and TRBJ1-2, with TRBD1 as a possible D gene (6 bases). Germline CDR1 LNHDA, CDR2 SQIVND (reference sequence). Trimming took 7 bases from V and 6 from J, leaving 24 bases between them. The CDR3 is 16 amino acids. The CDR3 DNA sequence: TGTGCCAGTAAGATAGGGCAGGGGCAAAAATACGATGGCTACACCTTC. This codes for CASKIGQGQKYDGYTF.

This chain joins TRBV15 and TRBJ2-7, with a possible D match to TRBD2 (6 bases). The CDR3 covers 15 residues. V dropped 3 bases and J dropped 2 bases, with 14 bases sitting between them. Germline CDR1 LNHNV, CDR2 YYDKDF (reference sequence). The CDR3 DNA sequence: TGTGCCACCAGCAGTGGAGGGCTCCAGGCCTACGAGCAGTACTTC. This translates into CATSSGGLQAYEQYF.

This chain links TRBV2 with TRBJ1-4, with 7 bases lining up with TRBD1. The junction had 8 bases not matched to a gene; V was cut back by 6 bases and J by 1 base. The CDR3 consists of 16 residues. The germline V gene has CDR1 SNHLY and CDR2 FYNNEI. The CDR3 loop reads CASRNQGGLTNEKLFF. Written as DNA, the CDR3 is TGTGCCAGCAGAAACCAGGGGGGGCTAACTAATGAAAAACTGTTTTTT.

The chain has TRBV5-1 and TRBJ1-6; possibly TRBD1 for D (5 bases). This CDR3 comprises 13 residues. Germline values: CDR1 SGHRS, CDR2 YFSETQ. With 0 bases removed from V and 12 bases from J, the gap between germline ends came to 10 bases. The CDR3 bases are TGCGCCAGCAGCTTGGAGGGGATTAGACCCCTCCACTTT. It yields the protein CASSLEGIRPLHF.

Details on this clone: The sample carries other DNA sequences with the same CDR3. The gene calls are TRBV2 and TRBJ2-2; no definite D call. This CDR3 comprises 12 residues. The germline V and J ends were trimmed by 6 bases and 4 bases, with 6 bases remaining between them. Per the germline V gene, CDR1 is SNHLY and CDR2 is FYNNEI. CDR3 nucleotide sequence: TGTGCCAGCAGAGGGCCCACCGGGGAGCTGTTTTTT. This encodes CASRGPTGELFF.

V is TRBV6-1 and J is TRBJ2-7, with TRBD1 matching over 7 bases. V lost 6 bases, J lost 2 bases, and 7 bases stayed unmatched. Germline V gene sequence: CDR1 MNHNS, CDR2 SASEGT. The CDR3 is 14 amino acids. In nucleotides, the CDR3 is TGTGCCAGCAGCCTTGGACAGGTTACCTACGAGCAGTACTTC. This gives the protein CASSLGQVTYEQYF.

CDR3 residues: CAISESGSGPSYNEQFF. In nucleotides, the CDR3 is TGTGCCATCAGTGAGTCGGGAAGCGGGCCTTCCTACAATGAGCAGTTCTTC. The chain employs TRBV10-3 and TRBJ2-1; tentative D call: TRBD2 (6 bases). Trimming cost V 0 bases and J 1 base, with 13 bases left between them. This CDR3 has 17 amino acids. Germline lookup yields CDR1 ENHRY and CDR2 SYGVKD.

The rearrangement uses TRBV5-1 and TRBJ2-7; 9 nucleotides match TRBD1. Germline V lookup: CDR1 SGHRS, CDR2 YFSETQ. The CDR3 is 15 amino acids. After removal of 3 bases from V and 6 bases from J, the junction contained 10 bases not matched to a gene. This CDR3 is CASSSWDRDFGEQYF. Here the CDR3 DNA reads TGCGCCAGCAGCTCCTGGGACAGGGACTTTGGCGAGCAGTACTTC.

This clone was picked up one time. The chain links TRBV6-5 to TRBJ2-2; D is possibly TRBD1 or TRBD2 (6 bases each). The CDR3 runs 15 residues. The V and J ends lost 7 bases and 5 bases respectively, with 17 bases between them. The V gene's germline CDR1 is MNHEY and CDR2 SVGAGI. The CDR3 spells CASTTSWGATGELFF. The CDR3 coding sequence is TGTGCCAGCACCACCTCATGGGGGGCAACCGGGGAGCTGTTTTTT.

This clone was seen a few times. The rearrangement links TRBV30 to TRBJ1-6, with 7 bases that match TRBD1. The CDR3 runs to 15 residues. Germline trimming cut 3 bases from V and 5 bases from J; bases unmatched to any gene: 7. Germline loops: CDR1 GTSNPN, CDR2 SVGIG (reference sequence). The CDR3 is CAWRARQGNNSPLHF. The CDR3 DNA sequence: TGTGCCTGGAGAGCTCGACAGGGTAATAATTCACCCCTCCACTTT. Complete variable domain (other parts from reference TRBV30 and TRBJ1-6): SQTIHQWPATLVQPVGSPLSLECTVEGTSNPNLYWYRQAAGRGLQLLFYSVGIGQISSEVPQNLSASRPQDRQFILSSKKLLLSDSGFYLCAWRARQGNNSPLHFGNGTRLTVT.

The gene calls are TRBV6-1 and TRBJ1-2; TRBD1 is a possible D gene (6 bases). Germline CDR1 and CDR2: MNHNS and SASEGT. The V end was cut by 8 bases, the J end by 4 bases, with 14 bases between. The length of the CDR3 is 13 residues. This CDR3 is CASETGGGYGYTF. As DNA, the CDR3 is TGTGCCAGCGAGACCGGGGGCGGCTATGGCTACACCTTC.